What follows are 13 T cell receptor beta chains derived from one specimen sequenced in a study of OX40 agonist ivuxolimab in advanced cancers. Data came from immunoSEQ multiplex PCR; TCRdb stores just in-frame clones and leaves some out. The repertoire has around 60,000 clones, 70% to 90% of them found once; the top ten carry less than 3.5%. The starting material was CD4+ or CD8+ T cells sorted from blood, obtained in a trial of the OX40 agonist ivuxolimab. The source of these receptors is an adult with an advanced solid tumor such as melanoma, head and neck, liver or kidney cancer.

The rearrangement uses TRBV27 and TRBJ2-5; the D is unclear. The end of the DNA aligns better with TRBJ2-7, so the J call may be wrong. The CDR3 is 16 residues long. CDR1 and CDR2 (germline): MNHEY, SMNVEV (reference sequence). The CDR3 protein is CASSLLTGPSSYEQYF. In DNA form, the CDR3 reads TGTGCCAGCAGTTTATTAACCGGACCGAGCTCCTACGAGCAGTACTTC.

The chain joins TRBV28 to TRBJ2-3, with D hard to call. The CDR3 has 15 residues. Germline-derived CDR1 and CDR2 are MDHEN and SYDVKM. The germline V and J ends were trimmed by 3 bases and 0 bases, with 10 bases remaining between them. The DNA for the CDR3 is TGTGCCAGCAGTTTGGGCCTCACTAGCACAGATACGCAGTATTTT. As protein: CASSLGLTSTDTQYF. The full variable domain, with the rest looked up from reference TRBV28 and TRBJ2-3, is DVKVTQSSRYLVKRTGEKVFLECVQDMDHENMFWYRQDPGLGLRLIYFSYDVKMKEKGDIPEGYSVSREKKERFSLILESASTNQTSMYLCASSLGLTSTDTQYFGPGTRLTVL.

CDR3: CASSEALPGAFF. CDR3 nucleotide sequence: TGTGCCAGCAGTGAAGCTTTGCCGGGAGCTTTCTTT. The genes are TRBV2 and TRBJ1-1; no reliable D call. Germline CDR1 reads SNHLY; CDR2 reads FYNNEI. V was trimmed by 0 bases and J by 10 bases, leaving 9 bases between them. The CDR3 is 12 residues long.

The chain employs TRBV6-1 and TRBJ1-5, with no clear D. Germline CDR1 and CDR2: MNHNS and SASEGT. V lost 2 bases, J lost 2 bases, and 13 bases lay in between. The CDR3 totals 16 residues. The chain's CDR3 is CASSERWGAGNQPQHF. Written as DNA, the CDR3 is TGTGCCAGCAGTGAACGGTGGGGTGCTGGCAATCAGCCCCAGCATTTT.

The chain couples TRBV11-3 to TRBJ2-1; D call uncertain. Germline V gene lookup returns CDR1 SGHNT and CDR2 YENEEA. CDR3 size: 16 residues. Trimming cost V 1 base and J 8 bases, with 18 bases left between them. CDR3 loop: CASSLGGLGDVDEQFF. CDR3 DNA sequence: TGTGCCAGCAGCTTAGGAGGCCTCGGCGACGTTGATGAGCAGTTCTTC.

J is TRBJ2-7 and V is TRBV7-2, with 8 bases aligning to TRBD1. V lost 4 bases to trimming and J lost 4 bases; unmatched junction nucleotides: 9. Germline CDR1 SGHTA, CDR2 FQGNSA. The CDR3 totals 15 residues. The chain's CDR3 is CASSSQRTGIYEQYF. The CDR3 DNA reads as TGTGCCAGCAGCTCCCAACGGACAGGGATTTACGAGCAGTACTTC.

The chain employs TRBV5-5 and TRBJ1-2; no firm D call. Germline CDR1 and CDR2: SGHKS and YYEKEE (reference sequence). Between the trimmed V and J ends, which lost 0 bases and 4 bases, there was a span of 10 bases. This CDR3 spans 14 amino acids. The CDR3 DNA reads TGTGCCAGCAGCTTGGTGCACGCCTCCTATGGCTACACCTTC. This gives the protein CASSLVHASYGYTF.

This chain joins TRBV19 and TRBJ1-1; tentative D call: TRBD1 (6 bases). This CDR3 region has 14 residues. V lost 5 bases, J lost 1 base, and 11 bases lay in between. CDR1 and CDR2 (germline): LNHDA, SQIVND (reference sequence). CDR3 bases: TGTGCCAGTAGTTGGGGGCCAGGGAACACTGAAGCTTTCTTT. Protein sequence: CASSWGPGNTEAFF. The full variable domain, with the rest looked up from reference TRBV19 and TRBJ1-1, is DGGITQSPKYLFRKEGQNVTLSCEQNLNHDAMYWYRQDPGQGLRLIYYSQIVNDFQKGDIAEGYSVSREKKESFPLTVTSAQKNPTAFYLCASSWGPGNTEAFFGQGTRLTVV.

This rearrangement joins TRBV10-3 to TRBJ2-7; a possible D gene is TRBD1 (6 bases). CDR1 is ENHRY, CDR2 SYGVKD, per germline. Trimming pared 2 bases from V and 0 bases from J, leaving 17 bases between. The CDR3 runs to 17 residues. The CDR3 DNA reads as TGTGCCATCAGTGAGCCACCAGGGGCACCTCTCTCCTACGAGCAGTACTTC. This sequence encodes CAISEPPGAPLSYEQYF.

This clone was seen a single time. Other DNA sequences of this sample code for an identical CDR3. The chain links TRBV7-7 to TRBJ1-5, with D unclear. CDR3 size: 13 residues. The V end lost 5 bases, the J end lost 4 bases, and 9 bases lay between the germline ends. Germline values: CDR1 SSHAT, CDR2 FNYEAQ (reference sequence). CDR3 sequence: CASSPDLNQPQHF. CDR3 sequence (DNA): TGTGCCAGCAGCCCCGATTTAAATCAGCCCCAGCATTTT. Full variable domain (remainder filled in from reference TRBV7-7 and TRBJ1-5): GAGVSQSPRYKVTKRGQDVTLRCDPISSHATLYWYQQALGQGPEFLTYFNYEAQPDKSGLPSDRFSAERPEGSISTLTIQRTEQRDSAMYRCASSPDLNQPQHFGDGTRLSIL.

A single count supports this clone. The J gene is TRBJ2-3, the V gene TRBV5-1, with D maybe TRBD2 (5 bases). The germline V gene encodes CDR1 SGHRS and CDR2 YFSETQ. Trimming cost V 0 bases and J 6 bases, with 11 bases left between them. The CDR3 has 14 amino acids. CDR3 sequence (DNA): TGCGCCAGCAGCTTGGATCCTAGCCCCGATACGCAGTATTTT. This encodes CASSLDPSPDTQYF.

The chain recombines TRBV2 with TRBJ1-2; 8 bases are a match to TRBD1. This CDR3 has 14 amino acids. V lost 5 bases, J lost 11 bases, and 13 bases stayed unmatched. Germline CDR1 and CDR2: SNHLY and FYNNEI. CDR3 in DNA: TGTGCCAGCAGTTCCTCCGGGCAGGGGGCCTGGTACACCTTC. Translated, it gives CASSSSGQGAWYTF.

This chain joins TRBV4-3 and TRBJ1-5; D is ambiguous. This CDR3 has 13 amino acids. The V end lost 0 bases, the J end lost 5 bases, and 5 bases lay between the germline ends. Germline CDR1 and CDR2: LGHNA and YSLEER. CDR3 in amino acids: CASSQDQDQPQHF. DNA of the CDR3: TGCGCCAGCAGCCAAGATCAGGATCAGCCCCAGCATTTT.